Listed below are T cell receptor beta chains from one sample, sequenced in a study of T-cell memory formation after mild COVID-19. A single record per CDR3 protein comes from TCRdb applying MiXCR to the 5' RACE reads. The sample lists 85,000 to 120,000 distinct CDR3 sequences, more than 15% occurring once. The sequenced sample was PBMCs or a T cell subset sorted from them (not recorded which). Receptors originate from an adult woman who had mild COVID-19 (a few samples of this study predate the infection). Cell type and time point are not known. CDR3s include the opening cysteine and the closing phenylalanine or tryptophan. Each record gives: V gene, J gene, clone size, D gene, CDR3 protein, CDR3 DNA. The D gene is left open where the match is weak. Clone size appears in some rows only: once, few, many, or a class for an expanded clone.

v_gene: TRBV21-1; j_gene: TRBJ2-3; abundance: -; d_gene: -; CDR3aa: CASSKFTVIGTDTQYF; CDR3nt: TGTGCCAGCAGTAAATTCACGGTGATCGGCACAGATACGCAGTATTTT
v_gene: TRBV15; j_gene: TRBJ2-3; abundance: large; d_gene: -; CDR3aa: CATSRDRVDTQYF; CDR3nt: TGTGCCACCAGCAGAGATAGGGTAGATACGCAGTATTTT
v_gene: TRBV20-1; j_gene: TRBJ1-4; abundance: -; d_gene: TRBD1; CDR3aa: CSARPGQGNEKLFF; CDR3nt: TGCAGTGCTAGACCCGGACAGGGGAATGAAAAACTGTTTTTT
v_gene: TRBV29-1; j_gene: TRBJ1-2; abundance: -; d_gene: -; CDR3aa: CSVDRASGYTF; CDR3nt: TGCAGCGTTGACAGGGCAAGTGGCTACACCTTC
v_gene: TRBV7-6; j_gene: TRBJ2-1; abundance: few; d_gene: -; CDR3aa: CASSLAEGYIEQFF; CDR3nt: TGTGCCAGCAGCTTAGCTGAGGGATACATTGAGCAGTTCTTC
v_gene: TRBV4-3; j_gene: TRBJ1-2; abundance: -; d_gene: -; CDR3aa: CASSQDRELTAGYTF; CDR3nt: TGCGCCAGCAGCCAAGATCGGGAATTAACGGCGGGCTACACCTTC
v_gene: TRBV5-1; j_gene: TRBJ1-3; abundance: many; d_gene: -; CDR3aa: CASSPDPSSGNTIYF; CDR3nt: TGCGCCAGCAGCCCGGATCCGAGCTCTGGAAACACCATATATTTT
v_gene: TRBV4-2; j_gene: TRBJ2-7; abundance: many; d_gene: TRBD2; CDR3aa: CASSPSGRAYEQYF; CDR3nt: TGTGCCAGCAGCCCTAGCGGGAGGGCCTACGAGCAGTACTTC
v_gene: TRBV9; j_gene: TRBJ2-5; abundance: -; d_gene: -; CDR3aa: CASSVGGFGETQYF; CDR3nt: TGTGCCAGCAGCGTAGGGGGGTTTGGGGAGACCCAGTACTTC
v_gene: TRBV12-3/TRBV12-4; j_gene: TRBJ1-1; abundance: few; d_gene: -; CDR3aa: CASTFNEAFF; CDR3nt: TGTGCCAGCACCTTCAATGAAGCTTTCTTT
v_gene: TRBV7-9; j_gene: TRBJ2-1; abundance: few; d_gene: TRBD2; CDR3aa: CASSPRTSLGYNEQFF; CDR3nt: TGTGCCAGCAGCCCACGGACTAGCTTAGGCTACAATGAGCAGTTCTTC
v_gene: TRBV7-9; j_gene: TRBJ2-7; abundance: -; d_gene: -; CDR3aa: CASSGGRYEQYF; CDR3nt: TGTGCCAGCAGCGGCGGGCGGTACGAGCAGTACTTC
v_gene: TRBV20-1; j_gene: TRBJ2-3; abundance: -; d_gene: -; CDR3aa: CSARSMWTDTDTQYF; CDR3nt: TGCAGTGCTAGGTCGATGTGGACGGACACAGATACGCAGTATTTT
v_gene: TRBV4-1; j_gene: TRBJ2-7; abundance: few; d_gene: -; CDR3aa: CASSLRPSSYEQYF; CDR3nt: TGCGCCAGCAGCCTTAGGCCTAGCTCCTACGAGCAGTACTTC
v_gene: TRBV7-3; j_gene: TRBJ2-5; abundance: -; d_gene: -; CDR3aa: CASSLIGAAQETQYF; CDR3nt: TGTGCCAGCAGCTTAATTGGGGCAGCGCAAGAGACCCAGTACTTC
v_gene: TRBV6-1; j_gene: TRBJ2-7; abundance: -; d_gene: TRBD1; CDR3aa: CASSEGGGGPSDEQYF; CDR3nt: TGTGCCAGCAGTGAAGGAGGGGGCGGACCATCCGACGAGCAGTACTTC
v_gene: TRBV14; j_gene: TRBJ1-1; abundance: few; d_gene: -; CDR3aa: CASSYRRAEAFF; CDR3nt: TGTGCCAGCAGCTACCGGCGCGCCGAAGCTTTCTTT
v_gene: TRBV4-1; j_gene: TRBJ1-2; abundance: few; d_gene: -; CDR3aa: CASSQDWLSQVGYTF; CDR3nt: TGCGCCAGCAGCCAAGATTGGCTCTCCCAGGTCGGCTACACCTTC
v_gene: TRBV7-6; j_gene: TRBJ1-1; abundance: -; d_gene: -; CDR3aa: CASSSSGVMNTEAFF; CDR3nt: TGTGCCAGCAGCTCATCCGGGGTAATGAACACTGAAGCTTTCTTT
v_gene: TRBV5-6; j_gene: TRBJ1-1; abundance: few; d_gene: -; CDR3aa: CASIRGRHTEAFF; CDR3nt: TGTGCCAGCATCAGGGGACGGCACACTGAAGCTTTCTTT
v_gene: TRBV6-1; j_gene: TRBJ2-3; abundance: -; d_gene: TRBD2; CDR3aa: CASSEDVGGGGDTQYF; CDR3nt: TGTGCCAGCAGTGAAGACGTTGGCGGGGGGGGAGATACGCAGTATTTT
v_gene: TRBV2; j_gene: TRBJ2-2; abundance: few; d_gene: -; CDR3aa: CASIEGQGNTGELFF; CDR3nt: TGTGCCAGCATAGAGGGGCAGGGAAACACCGGGGAGCTGTTTTTT
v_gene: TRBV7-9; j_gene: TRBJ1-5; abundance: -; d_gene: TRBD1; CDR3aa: CASSSDRDSNQPQHF; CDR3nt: TGTGCCAGCAGCTCGGACAGGGATAGCAATCAGCCCCAGCATTTT
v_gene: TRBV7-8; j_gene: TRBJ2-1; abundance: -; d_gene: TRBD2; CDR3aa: CASKLAGGHNEQFF; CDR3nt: TGTGCCAGCAAACTAGCGGGGGGCCACAATGAGCAGTTCTTC
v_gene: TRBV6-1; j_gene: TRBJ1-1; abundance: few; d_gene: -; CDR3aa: CASSELAGSEAFF; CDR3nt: TGTGCCAGCAGTGAGTTGGCAGGCTCTGAAGCTTTCTTT
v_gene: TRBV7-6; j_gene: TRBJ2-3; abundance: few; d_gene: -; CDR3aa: CASSFGPSTDTQYF; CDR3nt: TGTGCCAGCAGCTTTGGACCGTCCACAGATACGCAGTATTTT
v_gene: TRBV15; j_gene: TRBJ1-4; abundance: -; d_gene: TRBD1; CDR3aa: CATSSTGRNEKLFF; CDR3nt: TGTGCCACCAGCTCGACAGGGAGGAATGAAAAACTGTTTTTT
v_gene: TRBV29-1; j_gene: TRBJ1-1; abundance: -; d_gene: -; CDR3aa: CSVIRDTEAFF; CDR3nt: TGCAGCGTAATCCGGGACACTGAAGCTTTCTTT
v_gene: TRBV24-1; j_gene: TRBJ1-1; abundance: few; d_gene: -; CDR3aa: CATSDGHTEAFF; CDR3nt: TGTGCCACCAGTGATGGGCACACTGAAGCTTTCTTT
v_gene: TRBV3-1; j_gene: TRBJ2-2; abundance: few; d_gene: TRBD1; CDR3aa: CASSQDLGQGIGELFF; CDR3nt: TGTGCCAGCAGCCAAGATCTTGGACAGGGGATCGGGGAGCTGTTTTTT
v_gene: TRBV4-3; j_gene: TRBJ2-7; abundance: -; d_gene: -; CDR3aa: CASSQEWGATSYEQYF; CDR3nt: TGCGCCAGCAGCCAAGAGTGGGGGGCGACATCCTACGAGCAGTACTTC
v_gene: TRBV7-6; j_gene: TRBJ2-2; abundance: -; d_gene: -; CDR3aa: CASSSDTSPNTGELFF; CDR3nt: TGTGCCAGCAGCTCAGACACCAGTCCGAACACCGGGGAGCTGTTTTTT
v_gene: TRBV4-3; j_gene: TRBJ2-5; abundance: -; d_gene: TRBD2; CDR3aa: CASSQDTPTSGQETQYF; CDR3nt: TGCGCCAGCAGCCAGGACACCCCCACTAGCGGTCAAGAGACCCAGTACTTC
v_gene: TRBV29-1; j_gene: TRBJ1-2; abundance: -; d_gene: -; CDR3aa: CSVSQEVWNYGYTF; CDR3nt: TGCAGCGTTTCTCAGGAAGTTTGGAACTATGGCTACACCTTC
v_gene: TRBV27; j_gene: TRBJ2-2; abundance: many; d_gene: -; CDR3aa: CASSLQGTGELFF; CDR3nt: TGTGCCAGCAGCCTACAGGGTACCGGGGAGCTGTTTTTT
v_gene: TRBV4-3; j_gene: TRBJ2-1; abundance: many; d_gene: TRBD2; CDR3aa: CASSQKLAGDLTEQFF; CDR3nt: TGCGCCAGCAGCCAAAAACTAGCGGGAGATCTTACTGAGCAGTTCTTC
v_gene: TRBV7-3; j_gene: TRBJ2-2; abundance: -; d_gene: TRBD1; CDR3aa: CASSLGTGEAGELFF; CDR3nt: TGTGCCAGCAGCTTGGGGACAGGGGAAGCCGGGGAGCTGTTTTTT
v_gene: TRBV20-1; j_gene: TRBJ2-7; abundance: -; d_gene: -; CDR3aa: CSVRGAAYEQYF; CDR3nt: TGCAGTGTAAGGGGAGCGGCCTACGAGCAGTACTTC
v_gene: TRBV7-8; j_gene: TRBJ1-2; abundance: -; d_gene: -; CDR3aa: CASSLDQSGDYGYTF; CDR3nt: TGTGCCAGCAGCTTAGATCAGTCTGGGGACTATGGCTACACCTTC
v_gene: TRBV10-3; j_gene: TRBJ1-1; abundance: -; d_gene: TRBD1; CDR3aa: CAIKRQTGTVNTEAFF; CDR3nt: TGTGCCATCAAGCGACAAACCGGGACAGTGAACACTGAAGCTTTCTTT
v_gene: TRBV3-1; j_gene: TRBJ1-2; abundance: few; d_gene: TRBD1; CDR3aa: CASSQARGQGVYGYTF; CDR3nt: TGTGCCAGCAGCCAGGCCCGTGGACAGGGGGTCTATGGCTACACCTTC
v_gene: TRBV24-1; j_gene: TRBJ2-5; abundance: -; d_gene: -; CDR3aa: CATSDYIGGPETQYF; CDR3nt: TGTGCCACCAGTGACTACATTGGGGGCCCTGAGACCCAGTACTTC
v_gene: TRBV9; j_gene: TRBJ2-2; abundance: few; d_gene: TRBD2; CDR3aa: CASSVVGREAAGELFF; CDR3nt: TGTGCCAGCAGCGTAGTTGGGAGGGAGGCGGCCGGGGAGCTGTTTTTT
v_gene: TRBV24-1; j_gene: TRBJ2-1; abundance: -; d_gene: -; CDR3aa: CATATGELAGNYNEQFF; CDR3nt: TGTGCCACCGCGACAGGGGAGCTAGCGGGAAACTACAATGAGCAGTTCTTC
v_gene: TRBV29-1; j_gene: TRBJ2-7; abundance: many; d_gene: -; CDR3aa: CSVEVGSGYEQYF; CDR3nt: TGCAGCGTTGAAGTCGGTAGCGGCTACGAGCAGTACTTC
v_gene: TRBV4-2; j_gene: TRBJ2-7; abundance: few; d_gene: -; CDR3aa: CASSQDLGGADEQYF; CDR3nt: TGTGCCAGCAGCCAAGATCTTGGGGGGGCCGACGAGCAGTACTTC
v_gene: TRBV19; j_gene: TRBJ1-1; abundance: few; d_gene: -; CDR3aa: CASSPRGGYTEAFF; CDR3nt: TGTGCCAGTAGCCCAAGGGGCGGGTACACTGAAGCTTTCTTT
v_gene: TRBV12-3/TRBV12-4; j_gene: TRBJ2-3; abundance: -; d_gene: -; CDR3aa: CASSLADTDTQYF; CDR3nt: TGTGCCAGCAGTTTAGCGGACACAGATACGCAGTATTTT
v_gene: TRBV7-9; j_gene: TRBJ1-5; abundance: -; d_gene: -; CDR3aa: CASSQISSNQPQHF; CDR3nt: TGTGCCAGCAGTCAAATCAGTAGCAATCAGCCCCAGCATTTT
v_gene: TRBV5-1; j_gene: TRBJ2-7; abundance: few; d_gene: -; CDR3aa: CASSLARSSYEQYF; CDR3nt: TGCGCCAGCAGCTTGGCCAGAAGCTCCTACGAGCAGTACTTC
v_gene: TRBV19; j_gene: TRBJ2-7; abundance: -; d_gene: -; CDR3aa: CASSIERAGYEQYF; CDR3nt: TGTGCCAGTAGTATAGAGCGGGCGGGGTACGAGCAGTACTTC
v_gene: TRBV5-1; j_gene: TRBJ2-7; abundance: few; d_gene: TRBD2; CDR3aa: CASSPRIAGEYEQYF; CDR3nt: TGCGCCAGCAGCCCCCGGATAGCGGGGGAATACGAGCAGTACTTC